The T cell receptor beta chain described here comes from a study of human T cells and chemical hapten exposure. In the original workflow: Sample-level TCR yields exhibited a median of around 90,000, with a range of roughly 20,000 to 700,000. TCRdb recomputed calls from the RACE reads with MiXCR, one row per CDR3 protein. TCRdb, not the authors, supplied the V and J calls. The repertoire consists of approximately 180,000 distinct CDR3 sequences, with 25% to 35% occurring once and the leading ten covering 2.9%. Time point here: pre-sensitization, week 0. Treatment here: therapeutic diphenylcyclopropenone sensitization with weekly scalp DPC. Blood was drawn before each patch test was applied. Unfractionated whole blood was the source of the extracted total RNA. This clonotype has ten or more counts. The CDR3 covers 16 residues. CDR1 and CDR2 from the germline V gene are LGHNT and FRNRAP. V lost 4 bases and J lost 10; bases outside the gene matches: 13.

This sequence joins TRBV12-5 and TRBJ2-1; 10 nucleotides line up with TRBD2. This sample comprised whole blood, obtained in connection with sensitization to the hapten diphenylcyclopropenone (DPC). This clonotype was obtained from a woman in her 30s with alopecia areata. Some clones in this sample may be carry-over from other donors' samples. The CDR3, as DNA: TGTGCTAGTGGTTCCCGTCCGGGGACTAGCGTGTACGAGCAGTTCTTC. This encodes CASGSRPGTSVYEQFF. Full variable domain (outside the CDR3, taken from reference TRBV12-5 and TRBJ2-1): DARVTQTPRHKVTEMGQEVTMRCQPILGHNTVFWYRQTMMQGLELLAYFRNRAPLDDSGMPKDRFSAEMPDATLATLKIQPSEPRDSAVYFCASGSRPGTSVYEQFFGPGTRLTVL.